The 31 T cell receptor beta chains below all came from one sample that was sequenced in a study of blood T cell repertoires in COVID-19. Sequenced by immunoSEQ multiplex PCR; TCRdb stores in-frame clones only, minus some. The sample contains approximately 210,000 clones, about 85% of which appear only once. Input material: peripheral blood. The origin of the receptors is a man aged 40-49 years with acute or convalescent COVID-19.

The rearrangement links TRBV5-5 to TRBJ1-5; 10 bases map to TRBD1. This CDR3 region has 16 residues. The ends lost 4 bases at V and 5 bases at J; junction bases unmatched: 9. Germline CDR1 and CDR2: SGHKS and YYEKEE (reference sequence). For the CDR3, the DNA is TGTGCCAGCAGCCTCAAAGGGGACAGGGGCTATCAGCCCCAGCATTTT. Translation: CASSLKGDRGYQPQHF.

The CDR3 nucleotides read TGTGCCAGCAGTTTATCGTCAGGTATTGGGGGCTACACCTTC. It codes for CASSLSSGIGGYTF. The rearrangement links TRBV27 to TRBJ1-2; no clear D gene. V was shortened by 0 bases and J by 8 bases, with 13 bases between the two germline ends. CDR3 length equals 14 residues. Germline CDR1 MNHEY, CDR2 SMNVEV (reference sequence).

This chain links TRBV7-9 with TRBJ1-5, with 7 nucleotides matching TRBD1. CDR1 SEHNR and CDR2 FQNEAQ come from the germline V gene (reference sequence). Trimming cost V 2 bases and J 2 bases; bases outside gene matches: 9. The CDR3 runs 17 residues. CDR3 nucleotide sequence: TGTGCCAGCAGCTTAACAGGGGAAGGCTGGGGCAATCAGCCCCAGCATTTT. Protein: CASSLTGEGWGNQPQHF.

J is TRBJ1-6 and V is TRBV27, with D unclear. The CDR3 covers 15 residues. From germline, CDR1 is MNHEY and CDR2 SMNVEV (reference sequence). V lost 6 bases, J lost 7 bases, and 16 bases lay in between. The CDR3 nucleotides read TGTGCCAGCAGAACTACCGGGGATCGAAATTCACCCCTCCACTTT. Translation gives CASRTTGDRNSPLHF.

This clone showed up just once. This sequence joins TRBV20-1 and TRBJ1-1; D not resolved. V was clipped by 6 bases and J by 2 bases, with 4 bases between them. Germline assignment: CDR1 DFQATT and CDR2 SNEGSKA (reference sequence). The CDR3 sequence is 10 residues long. The CDR3 coding sequence is TGCAGTGCCCATAACACTGAAGCTTTCTTT. Translation: CSAHNTEAFF.

The V gene is TRBV7-6, the J gene TRBJ2-7; D is unclear. CDR3 size: 11 residues. Germline assignment: CDR1 SGHVS and CDR2 FNYEAQ. The V end lost 5 bases, the J end lost 1 base, and 3 bases lay between the germline ends. The CDR3 loop reads CASSVSYEQYF. The DNA of the CDR3 is TGTGCCAGCAGCGTATCCTACGAGCAGTACTTC.

The genes are TRBV9 and TRBJ1-3, with 7 nucleotides matching TRBD1. The CDR3 has 17 amino acids. Per the germline V gene, CDR1 is SGDLS and CDR2 is YYNGEE. The J segment lost 0 bases and the V segment lost 3 bases, leaving 9 bases of the junction unmatched. The CDR3 region is CASSGLTGRDSGNTIYF. The CDR3 nucleotides read TGTGCCAGCAGCGGCCTGACAGGGCGGGACTCTGGAAACACCATATATTTT.

The CDR3 protein is CASSIAGLTTDTQYF. DNA for the CDR3: TGTGCCAGCAGCATAGCGGGACTCACCACAGATACGCAGTATTTT. The rearrangement links TRBV9 to TRBJ2-3; 8 positions match TRBD2. CDR3 length: 15 amino acids. The germline CDR1 and CDR2 sequences are SGDLS and YYNGEE. Germline trimming cut 4 bases from V and 2 bases from J; bases unmatched to any gene: 6. Looking up the rest from reference TRBV9 and TRBJ2-3 gives the full variable domain: DSGVTQTPKHLITATGQRVTLRCSPRSGDLSVYWYQQSLDQGLQFLIQYYNGEERAKGNILERFSAQQFPDLHSELNLSSLELGDSALYFCASSIAGLTTDTQYFGPGTRLTVL.

The chain employs TRBV7-2 and TRBJ2-4; tentatively, D is TRBD1 (6 bases). The CDR3 length is 13 residues. V was trimmed by 1 base and J by 6 bases, leaving 7 bases between them. Looked up from germline, CDR1 is SGHTA and CDR2 is FQGNSA. For the CDR3, the DNA is TGTGCCAGCAGCTTAGAAGGGGGAAACATTCAGTACTTC. Translated, it gives CASSLEGGNIQYF.

This clone appeared once. J is TRBJ2-7 and V is TRBV11-2; 9 bases fit TRBD1. Germline loops: CDR1 SGHAT, CDR2 FQNNGV. Trimming took 4 bases from V and 3 from J; bases not matched to a gene: 4. This CDR3 has 14 amino acids. The CDR3 region is CASSSTGGLYEQYF. CDR3 nucleotide sequence: TGTGCCAGCAGCTCTACAGGGGGCCTCTACGAGCAGTACTTC.

The chain combines TRBV28 with TRBJ2-1; 14 positions agree with TRBD2. This CDR3 is 14 amino acids long. Germline CDR1 and CDR2: MDHEN and SYDVKM. J gave up 13 bases and V 5 bases, and 7 bases lay outside the gene matches. The CDR3 protein is CASSPGLAGGSQFF. Here the CDR3 DNA reads TGTGCCAGCAGTCCCGGACTAGCGGGAGGTTCCCAGTTCTTC.

The J gene is TRBJ2-3, the V gene TRBV11-2, with 9 bases lining up with TRBD1. The CDR3 is 14 residues long. J was trimmed by 7 bases and V by 4 bases; bases with no gene match: 6. From germline, CDR1 is SGHAT and CDR2 FQNNGV. The CDR3 DNA is TGTGCCAGCAGCTGGACAGGGGCCGAGAATACGCAGTATTTT. Encoded protein: CASSWTGAENTQYF.

The chain links TRBV5-6 to TRBJ2-7, with no clear D. Germline CDR1 is SGHDT and CDR2 is YYEEEE. The CDR3 has 13 residues. Between the trimmed V and J ends, which lost 7 bases and 2 bases, there was a span of 13 bases. Here the CDR3 reads CASAFGPTYEQYF. In DNA, the CDR3 is TGTGCCAGCGCCTTTGGGCCCACCTACGAGCAGTACTTC.

The chain combines TRBV4-1 with TRBJ2-7; weak D call: TRBD1 (7 bases). This CDR3 contains 14 residues. The germline gives CDR1 MGHRA, CDR2 YSYEKL. V was trimmed by 4 bases and J by 6 bases, leaving 16 bases between them. The CDR3 loop reads CASSPNNRGGEQYF. As DNA, the CDR3 is TGCGCCAGCAGCCCTAATAACAGGGGAGGCGAGCAGTACTTC.

The rearrangement uses TRBV29-1 and TRBJ2-1, with D tentatively TRBD2 (6 bases). Trimming stripped 6 bases from V and 0 bases from J, with 18 bases between. The length of the CDR3 is 16 residues. Germline lookup yields CDR1 SQVTM and CDR2 ANQGSEA. The CDR3 here is CSVEGSGWSSYNEQFF. CDR3 DNA: TGCAGCGTGGAGGGTAGCGGTTGGAGCTCCTACAATGAGCAGTTCTTC.

The CDR3 DNA follows: TGTGCCAGCAGCTTCGGCGGATTATTAGCGGGGGGGCCCTCCGGGGAGCTGTTTTTT. Translated, it gives CASSFGGLLAGGPSGELFF. J is TRBJ2-2 and V is TRBV7-8; TRBD2 matches at 11 bases. Germline V gene sequence: CDR1 SGHVS, CDR2 FQNEAQ. V shed 3 bases, J shed 6 bases, and the junction held 15 bases outside the gene matches. The CDR3 totals 19 residues.

The rearrangement joins TRBV18 to TRBJ1-6, with 7 bases aligning to TRBD1. Trimming took 0 bases from V and 6 from J; bases not matched to a gene: 2. This CDR3 has 15 amino acids. Germline CDR1 KGHSH, CDR2 LQKENI. CDR3 amino acids: CASSPPAGGNSPLHF. For the CDR3, the DNA is TGTGCCAGCTCACCACCGGCAGGGGGTAATTCACCCCTCCACTTT.

The chain is built from TRBV25-1 and TRBJ2-7; 7 bases fit TRBD2. The CDR3 has 16 amino acids. The germline CDR1 and CDR2 sequences are MGHDK and SYGVNS. The junction had 11 bases not matched to a gene; V was cut back by 1 base and J by 5 bases. This CDR3 is CASSESPRGRAHEQYF. DNA of the CDR3: TGTGCCAGCAGTGAATCTCCGAGAGGGAGGGCCCACGAGCAGTACTTC.

The chain combines TRBV7-2 with TRBJ1-6; 9 positions agree with TRBD1. This CDR3 has 15 amino acids. V was clipped by 6 bases and J by 8 bases; unmatched bases: 8. The germline V gene has CDR1 SGHTA and CDR2 FQGNSA. The CDR3 sequence is CASSSEGTGYSPLHF. DNA of the CDR3: TGTGCCAGCAGTTCTGAGGGGACAGGGTATTCACCCCTCCACTTT.

J is TRBJ1-2 and V is TRBV9; 7 bases are a match to TRBD1. The CDR3 runs 13 residues. J lost 2 bases, V lost 7 bases, and 5 bases had no gene match. CDR1 is SGDLS and CDR2 is YYNGEE in the germline V gene. The CDR3 coding sequence is TGTGCCAGCGGGACAGCGGCCAACTATGGCTACACCTTC. Its protein is CASGTAANYGYTF.

This clone appeared a single time. This chain joins TRBV7-9 and TRBJ1-2, with TRBD1 as a possible D gene (6 bases). Between the trimmed V and J ends, which lost 0 bases and 4 bases, there was a span of 12 bases. Germline V gene lookup returns CDR1 SEHNR and CDR2 FQNEAQ (reference sequence). The CDR3 sequence is 15 residues long. The CDR3 loop reads CASSLAAGEGYGYTF. As DNA, the CDR3 is TGTGCCAGCAGCTTAGCGGCAGGGGAGGGCTATGGCTACACCTTC.

V gene TRBV13 combines with J gene TRBJ1-2; D remains ambiguous. The V end was cut by 2 bases, the J end by 8 bases, with 21 bases between. This CDR3 is built from 16 residues. Looked up from germline, CDR1 is PRHDT and CDR2 is FYEKMQ (reference sequence). CDR3 in DNA: TGTGCCAGCAGCTTATGGTCGACGGGGAACCCGGGGGGCTACACCTTC. Translated: CASSLWSTGNPGGYTF. Full variable domain (rest looked up from reference TRBV13 and TRBJ1-2): AAGVIQSPRHLIKEKRETATLKCYPIPRHDTVYWYQQGPGQDPQFLISFYEKMQSDKGSIPDRFSAQQFSDYHSELNMSSLELGDSALYFCASSLWSTGNPGGYTFGSGTRLTVV.

V gene TRBV27 combines with J gene TRBJ2-7, with a possible D match to TRBD1 (5 bases). Germline V CDR1 and CDR2: MNHEY, SMNVEV (reference sequence). The CDR3 sequence is 19 residues long. V was clipped by 2 bases and J by 9 bases, with 32 bases between them. The CDR3 region is CASSLKPNRPGLGTNGQYF. CDR3 nucleotides: TGTGCCAGCAGTTTAAAACCCAACAGACCAGGGTTGGGAACGAATGGGCAGTACTTC.

This clone was seen just once. The gene calls are TRBV24-1 and TRBJ2-3; TRBD2 matches at 8 bases. The length of the CDR3 is 16 residues. The germline V gene encodes CDR1 KGHDR and CDR2 SFDVKD. Trimming at V came to 2 bases and at J to 5 bases, leaving 8 bases not matched to a gene. The CDR3 DNA sequence: TGTGCCACCAGTGATTCAATAGCGGGGAAGGGAGATACGCAGTATTTT. This codes for CATSDSIAGKGDTQYF.

This clone was recorded only once. V is TRBV30 and J is TRBJ2-7; D unresolved. This CDR3 contains 14 residues. Germline V gene lookup returns CDR1 GTSNPN and CDR2 SVGIG (reference sequence). V was pared by 3 bases and J by 0 bases, with 12 bases between. The CDR3 nucleotides read TGTGCCTGGAGGCAACCGGTTAACTCCTACGAGCAGTACTTC. Protein product: CAWRQPVNSYEQYF.

V is TRBV5-1 and J is TRBJ2-7; tentatively, D is TRBD2 (5 bases). The V gene lost 0 bases and the J gene lost 4 bases, with 8 bases spanning the gap. Germline CDR1 reads SGHRS; CDR2 reads YFSETQ. This CDR3 has 13 residues. The CDR3 coding sequence is TGCGCCAGCAGCTTGGGCGGGTTTTACGAGCAGTACTTC. This translates into CASSLGGFYEQYF.

The V and J genes are TRBV28 and TRBJ1-2, with 7 bases lining up with TRBD1. Germline values: CDR1 MDHEN, CDR2 SYDVKM. The CDR3 is 14 residues long. The V and J ends lost 5 bases and 1 base, in that order; junction bases with no gene match: 4. The CDR3 DNA reads as TGTGCCAGCAGTCGGGACAGCCTTAACTATGGCTACACCTTC. Its protein product is CASSRDSLNYGYTF.

This chain links TRBV28 with TRBJ2-7; perhaps TRBD1 as D (6 bases). V gave up 6 bases and J gave up 4 bases, with 13 bases separating them. Germline assignment: CDR1 MDHEN and CDR2 SYDVKM. CDR3 length: 13 amino acids. This CDR3 is CASRSGDGYEQYF. As DNA, the CDR3 is TGTGCCAGCAGATCAGGGGATGGTTACGAGCAGTACTTC.

The chain combines TRBV6-6 with TRBJ1-5; the match to TRBD1 covers 11 bases. J lost 6 bases, V lost 5 bases, and 15 bases had no gene match. The CDR3 runs 18 residues. Germline-derived CDR1 and CDR2 are MNHNY and SVGAGI (reference sequence). The DNA for the CDR3 is TGTGCCAGCAGTCCCGAGGGACAGGGGGTGTTTTGGGGTCAGCCCCAGCATTTT. Its translation: CASSPEGQGVFWGQPQHF.

V usage is TRBV27 and J usage is TRBJ1-2, with D tentatively TRBD1 (6 bases). CDR1 MNHEY and CDR2 SMNVEV come from the germline V gene (reference sequence). The CDR3 sequence is 15 residues long. V lost 3 bases to trimming and J lost 7 bases, with 18 bases between them. Written as DNA, the CDR3 is TGTGCCAGCAGTTTCCTCAATCACAGGGTAGCTGGCTACACCTTC. Its translation is CASSFLNHRVAGYTF.

With regard to this clone: A read error is likely, as this CDR3 ends without the conserved phenylalanine or tryptophan. The limits of the CDR3 on the DNA are not certain, so only TCRdb's listed CDR3 is given. V usage is TRBV3-1 (or the pseudogene TRBV3-2) and J usage is TRBJ2-7; TRBD2, the D gene given by the table, was not confirmed from the DNA. The CDR3 contains 10 residues when both ends are counted. Germline assignment: CDR1 LGHDT and CDR2 YNNKEL (reference sequence). CDR3 loop: CASSQGSSPY.